This note documents a single T cell receptor beta chain sequence. The sample is drawn from a study of control samples from healthy donors and cancer patients. Clones were read by immunoSEQ multiplex PCR, and TCRdb kept only the in-frame ones, dropping some. The table shows about 170,000 clones, with roughly 94% occurring only once. Germline V gene lookup returns CDR1 MDHEN and CDR2 SYDVKM. The CDR3 runs to 16 residues. The ends were cut back, 0 bases at V and 6 bases at J, with 16 bases in the middle. This receptor was taken from a woman between 18 and 29 years old in good health. Input material: blood. The chain couples TRBV28 to TRBJ2-3, with D perhaps given as TRBD1 or TRBD2 (5 bases each). CDR3 nucleotides: TGTGCCAGCAGTTTATGGGGACGGGGAGAGAGGGATACGCAGTATTTT. Translated: CASSLWGRGERDTQYF.